What follows describes a single T cell receptor (beta chain). The CDR3 is 14 residues long. Trimming cost V 2 bases and J 3 bases, with 11 bases left between them. Per the germline V gene, CDR1 is MNHNS and CDR2 is SASEGT. The entirety of the isolated RNA underwent reverse transcription, so expressed TCRB transcripts were sequenced. Some clones are missing from TCRdb's copy, which holds only in-frame ones; the method was immunoSEQ multiplex PCR. The sample records 300,000 or so clones, roughly 8% being singletons. A sort by CD45RO/CCR7/CD25/CD127/CD95/CD27 yielded CD4+ naive, central memory, regulatory and stem cell-like memory cells. This record belongs to a study of beta chain features in type 1 diabetes.

The chain recombines TRBV6-1 with TRBJ2-7; D uncertain. Specimen: central memory CD4+ T cells from blood. This receptor was taken from a woman between 18 and 29 years old in good health. The CDR3 DNA reads as TGTGCCAGCAGTGAATGGTGGAGCGACTACGAGCAGTACTTC. This translates into CASSEWWSDYEQYF.